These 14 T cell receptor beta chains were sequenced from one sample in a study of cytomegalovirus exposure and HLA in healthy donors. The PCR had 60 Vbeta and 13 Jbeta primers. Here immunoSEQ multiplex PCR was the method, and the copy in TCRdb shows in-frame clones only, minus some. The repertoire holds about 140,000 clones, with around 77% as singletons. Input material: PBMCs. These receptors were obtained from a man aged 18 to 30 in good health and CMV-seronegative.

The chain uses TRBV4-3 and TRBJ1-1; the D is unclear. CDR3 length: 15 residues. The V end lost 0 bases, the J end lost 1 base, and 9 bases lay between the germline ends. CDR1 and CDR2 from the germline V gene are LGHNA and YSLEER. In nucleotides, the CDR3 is TGCGCCAGCAGCCAAGACCCGAGGGCGAACACTGAAGCTTTCTTT. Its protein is CASSQDPRANTEAFF.

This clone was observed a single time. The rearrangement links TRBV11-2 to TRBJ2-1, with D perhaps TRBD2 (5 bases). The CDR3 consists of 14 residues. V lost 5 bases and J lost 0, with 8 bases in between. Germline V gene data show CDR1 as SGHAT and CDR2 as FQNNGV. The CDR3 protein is CASSPGSSYNEQFF. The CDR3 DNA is TGTGCCAGCAGCCCGGGGAGCTCCTACAATGAGCAGTTCTTC.

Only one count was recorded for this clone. CDR3 DNA: TGTGCCAGTAGTCGCACTCAGGGGGCCTCTGGCTACACCTTC. Amino acid sequence: CASSRTQGASGYTF. V gene TRBV19 combines with J gene TRBJ1-2; 8 bases are shared with TRBD1. The CDR3 extends over 14 amino acids. In germline, CDR1 is LNHDA, CDR2 SQIVND (reference sequence). Trimming cost V 5 bases and J 7 bases; bases outside gene matches: 9.

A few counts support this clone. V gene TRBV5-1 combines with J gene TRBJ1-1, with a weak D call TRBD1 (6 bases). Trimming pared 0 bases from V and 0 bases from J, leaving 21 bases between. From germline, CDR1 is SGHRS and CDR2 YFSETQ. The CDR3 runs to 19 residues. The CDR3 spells CASSLAPGLRRGMNTEAFF. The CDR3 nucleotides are TGCGCCAGCAGCTTGGCCCCGGGACTAAGGAGGGGGATGAACACTGAAGCTTTCTTT.

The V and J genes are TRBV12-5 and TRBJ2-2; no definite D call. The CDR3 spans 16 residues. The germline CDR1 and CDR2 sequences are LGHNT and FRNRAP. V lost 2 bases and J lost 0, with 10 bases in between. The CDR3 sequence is CASGLPRHPNTGELFF. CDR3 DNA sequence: TGTGCTAGTGGTTTGCCAAGACACCCGAACACCGGGGAGCTGTTTTTT. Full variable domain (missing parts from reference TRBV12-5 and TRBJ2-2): DARVTQTPRHKVTEMGQEVTMRCQPILGHNTVFWYRQTMMQGLELLAYFRNRAPLDDSGMPKDRFSAEMPDATLATLKIQPSEPRDSAVYFCASGLPRHPNTGELFFGEGSRLTVL.

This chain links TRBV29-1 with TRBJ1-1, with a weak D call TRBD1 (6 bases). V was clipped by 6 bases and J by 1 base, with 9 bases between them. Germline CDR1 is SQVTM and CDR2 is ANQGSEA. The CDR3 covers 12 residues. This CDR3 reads CSVGDKNTEAFF. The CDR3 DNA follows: TGCAGCGTCGGGGACAAGAACACTGAAGCTTTCTTT.

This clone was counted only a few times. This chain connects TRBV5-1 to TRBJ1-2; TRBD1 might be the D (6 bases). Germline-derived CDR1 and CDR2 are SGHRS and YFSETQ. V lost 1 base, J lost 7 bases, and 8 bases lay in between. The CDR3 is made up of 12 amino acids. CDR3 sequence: CASSLQGTGYTF. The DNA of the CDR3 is TGCGCCAGCAGCTTGCAGGGGACTGGCTACACCTTC.

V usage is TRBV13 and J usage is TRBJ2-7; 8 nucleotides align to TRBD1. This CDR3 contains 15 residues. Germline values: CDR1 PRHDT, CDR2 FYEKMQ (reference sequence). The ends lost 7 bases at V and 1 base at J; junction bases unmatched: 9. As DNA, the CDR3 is TGTGCCAGCACACGGGGCAGGGGGCAATCCTACGAGCAGTACTTC. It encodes CASTRGRGQSYEQYF.

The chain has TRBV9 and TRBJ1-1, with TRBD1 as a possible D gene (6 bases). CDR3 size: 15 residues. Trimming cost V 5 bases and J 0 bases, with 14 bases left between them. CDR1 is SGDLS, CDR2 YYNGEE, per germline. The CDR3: CASRRTASLNTEAFF. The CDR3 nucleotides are TGTGCCAGCAGACGGACAGCCAGTCTGAACACTGAAGCTTTCTTT.

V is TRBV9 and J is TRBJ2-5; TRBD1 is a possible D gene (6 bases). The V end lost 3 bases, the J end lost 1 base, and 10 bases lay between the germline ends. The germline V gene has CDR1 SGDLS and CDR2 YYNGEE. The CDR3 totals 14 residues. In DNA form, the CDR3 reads TGTGCCAGCAGCGCAGGACAGTTCCAAGAGACCCAGTACTTC. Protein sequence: CASSAGQFQETQYF.

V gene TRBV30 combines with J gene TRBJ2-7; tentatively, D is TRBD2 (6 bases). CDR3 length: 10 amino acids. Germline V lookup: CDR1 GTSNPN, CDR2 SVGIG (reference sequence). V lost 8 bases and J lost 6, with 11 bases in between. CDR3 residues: CAGRGIEQYF. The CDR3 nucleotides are TGTGCCGGCCGGGGGATCGAGCAGTACTTC.

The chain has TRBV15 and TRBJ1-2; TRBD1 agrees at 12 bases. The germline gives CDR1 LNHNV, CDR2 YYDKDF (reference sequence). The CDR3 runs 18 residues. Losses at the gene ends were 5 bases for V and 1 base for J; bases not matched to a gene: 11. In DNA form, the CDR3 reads TGTGCCACCAGCCTTACAAGCCGGGACAGGGGGCATAACTATGGCTACACCTTC. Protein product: CATSLTSRDRGHNYGYTF.

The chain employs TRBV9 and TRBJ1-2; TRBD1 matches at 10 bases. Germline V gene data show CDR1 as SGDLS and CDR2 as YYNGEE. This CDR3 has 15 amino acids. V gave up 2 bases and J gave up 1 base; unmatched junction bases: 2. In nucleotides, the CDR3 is TGTGCCAGCAGCGTCGGACAGGGGGTTAACTATGGCTACACCTTC. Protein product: CASSVGQGVNYGYTF. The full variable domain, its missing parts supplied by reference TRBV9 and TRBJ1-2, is DSGVTQTPKHLITATGQRVTLRCSPRSGDLSVYWYQQSLDQGLQFLIQYYNGEERAKGNILERFSAQQFPDLHSELNLSSLELGDSALYFCASSVGQGVNYGYTFGSGTRLTVV.

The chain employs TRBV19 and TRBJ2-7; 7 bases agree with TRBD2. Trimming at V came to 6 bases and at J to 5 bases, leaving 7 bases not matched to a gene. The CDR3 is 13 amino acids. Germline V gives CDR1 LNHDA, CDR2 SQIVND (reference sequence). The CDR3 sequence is CASSLRGRDEQYF. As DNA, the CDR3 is TGTGCCAGTAGCTTACGGGGGAGGGACGAGCAGTACTTC.